This passage covers 25 T cell receptor beta chains from one sample sequenced in a study of T cells in women clearing cervical HPV infection (dated by TCRdb to the late 2010s). Libraries were constructed by the immunoSEQ multiplex PCR assay. TCRdb's version of the immuneACCESS table is confined to in-frame rearrangements and falls short of the full clone set. An unresolved V gene accounts for under half of the shortfall where checked; the remainder is of unknown origin. The sample's table lists a count of around 31,000 clones. The ten biggest clones cover 3.5% to 5.5% of the sample. Sequences were obtained from blood buffy coat. The receptors were sampled from a woman aged 18 to 69 with a cervical HPV16 infection that either progressed to CIN3+ or cleared (not recorded which).

With respect to this clone: The sequenced fragment ends 3 residues before the CDR3 boundary, so the rest is inferred from the germline J gene. The gene calls are TRBV7-9 and TRBJ2-5; D perhaps matches TRBD2 (5 bases). Germline assignment: CDR1 SEHNR and CDR2 FQNEAQ (reference sequence). Trimming took 5 bases from V and 5 from J, leaving 12 bases between them. This CDR3 has 13 residues. The chain's CDR3 is CASSRTSGETQYF. Incomplete CDR3 DNA: TGTGCCAGCAGCCGTACTAGTGGGGAGACC. Full variable domain (remainder filled in from reference TRBV7-9 and TRBJ2-5): DTGVSQNPRHKITKRGQNVTFRCDPISEHNRLYWYRQTLGQGPEFLTYFQNEAQLEKSRLLSDRFSAERPKGSFSTLEIQRTEQGDSAMYLCASSRTSGETQYFGPGTRLLVL.

On this clone itself: The observed sequence ends 3 residues before the CDR3 terminus, with the missing tail filled in from the germline J gene. The J gene is TRBJ1-6, the V gene TRBV6-1; TRBD1 is a possible D gene (5 bases). V dropped 3 bases and J dropped 9 bases, with 6 bases sitting between them. Looked up from germline, CDR1 is MNHNS and CDR2 is SASEGT. There are 12 residues in the CDR3. CDR3 DNA, as far as it was read: TGTGCCAGCAGTGATCAGGGTTCACCC. Its protein product is CASSDQGSP. The entire CDR3 sequence reads CASSDQGSPLHF.

On this clone itself: Read data end 3 residues before the CDR3 end; the end is taken from the germline J gene. The gene calls are TRBV20-1 and TRBJ2-7; D perhaps matches TRBD1 (5 bases). Germline-derived CDR1 and CDR2 are DFQATT and SNEGSKA (reference sequence). With 4 bases removed from V and 3 bases from J, the gap between germline ends came to 10 bases. The CDR3 contains 12 residues. The CDR3 is CSATRGSYEQYF. The covered CDR3 bases are TGCAGTGCTACTAGGGGCAGCTACGAG.

About this clone: From the germline J gene comes the end of the CDR3, since the read stops 3 residues before it. V and J are TRBV14 and TRBJ1-6; D unresolved. The V and J ends lost 1 base and 7 bases respectively, with 8 bases between them. The length of the CDR3 is 14 residues. Germline V CDR1 and CDR2: SGHDN, FVKESK. The sequenced part of the CDR3 DNA is TGTGCCAGCAGCCAAGTAAGAGGGAATTCACCC. This encodes CASSQVRGNSP. The whole CDR3 sequence is CASSQVRGNSPLHF.

In the case of this clone: The CDR3 goes on 3 residues after the read ends, and that part is filled in from the germline J gene. The V call is TRBV7-2, the J call TRBJ2-4, with a weak D call TRBD2 (5 bases). Germline V lookup: CDR1 SGHTA, CDR2 FQGNSA. This CDR3 is 14 amino acids long. CDR3 sequence reads: CASSLDTGNYGQYF. CDR3 bases read: TGTGCCAGCAGCTTAGATACGGGGAACTATGGT.

The sequenced part of the CDR3 DNA is TGTGCCAGTAGAGGTCGACAGGGAGGCACAGATCCC. Encoded protein: CASRGRQGGTDP. From start to end, the CDR3 is CASRGRQGGTDPQHF. The chain links TRBV19 to TRBJ1-5; 7 positions agree with TRBD1. The read halts 3 residues ahead of the CDR3 end, with the missing end drawn from the germline J gene. The CDR3 contains 15 residues. The germline CDR1 and CDR2 sequences are LNHDA and SQIVND (reference sequence). Based on the CDR3 plus reference TRBV19 and TRBJ1-5, the full variable domain is DGGITQSPKYLFRKEGQNVTLSCEQNLNHDAMYWYRQDPGQGLRLIYYSQIVNDFQKGDIAEGYSVSREKKESFPLTVTSAQKNPTAFYLCASRGRQGGTDPQHFGDGTRLSIL.

As concerns this clone: Read sequence stops 3 residues before the CDR3 end, and the germline J gene provides the missing end. The chain recombines TRBV7-7 with TRBJ1-2, with 8 bases fitting TRBD1. The germline V gene encodes CDR1 SSHAT and CDR2 FNYEAQ (reference sequence). This CDR3 is 18 amino acids long. The part of the CDR3 DNA that was read is TGTGCCAGCAGCTTAGCTCCCCTGACAGGGGCCCTGGACAATGAC. Translating gives CASSLAPLTGALDND. In full, the CDR3 reads CASSLAPLTGALDNDYTF.

For this clone: The read falls 3 residues short of the CDR3 end, and the missing part is taken from the germline J gene. The rearrangement uses TRBV20-1 and TRBJ1-4, with 7 bases matching TRBD1. J gave up 5 bases and V 3 bases, and 9 bases lay outside the gene matches. CDR3 length: 15 amino acids. The V gene's germline CDR1 is DFQATT and CDR2 SNEGSKA (reference sequence). The CDR3 spells CSASNSGQQNEKLFF. CDR3 DNA (partial): TGCAGTGCTAGTAATTCGGGACAGCAAAATGAAAAA.

Comment on this clone: The CDR3 end falls 3 residues outside the read, so it is completed with the germline J gene. The chain has TRBV14 and TRBJ1-6; D not certain. There are 15 residues in the CDR3. Trimming pared 1 base from V and 7 bases from J, leaving 11 bases between. Germline CDR1 reads SGHDN; CDR2 reads FVKESK. Partial CDR3 DNA: TGTGCCAGCAGCCAAGCCAGGTCTCGGAATTCACCC. Protein sequence: CASSQARSRNSP. The entire CDR3 reads CASSQARSRNSPLHF.

Notes on this clone: The observed sequence ends 3 residues before the CDR3 terminus, with the missing tail filled in from the germline J gene. The chain is built from TRBV2 and TRBJ2-7, with 10 bases matching TRBD2. Unmatched junction bases numbered 5, after V lost 3 bases and J lost 3 bases. The CDR3 sequence is 15 residues long. The germline V gene encodes CDR1 SNHLY and CDR2 FYNNEI. The CDR3 loop is CASSEVIAGGYEQYF. CDR3 DNA, as far as it was read: TGTGCCAGCAGTGAGGTTATAGCGGGGGGCTACGAG. Variable domain in full (rest from reference TRBV2 and TRBJ2-7): EPEVTQTPSHQVTQMGQEVILRCVPISNHLYFYWYRQILGQKVEFLVSFYNNEISEKSEIFDDQFSVERPDGSNFTLKIRSTKLEDSAMYFCASSEVIAGGYEQYFGPGTRLTVT.

On this clone itself: The read falls 3 residues short of the CDR3 end, and the missing part is taken from the germline J gene. The V call is TRBV7-8, the J call TRBJ2-7, with TRBD1 matching over 7 bases. CDR3 size: 16 residues. In germline, CDR1 is SGHVS, CDR2 FQNEAQ. V was clipped by 0 bases and J by 2 bases; unmatched bases: 7. The CDR3 region is CASSLADRVLPYEQYF. CDR3 bases read: TGTGCCAGCAGCTTAGCAGACAGGGTGCTTCCCTACGAG.

In the case of this clone: The CDR3 end falls 3 residues outside the read, so it is completed with the germline J gene. This chain uses TRBV18 with TRBJ2-2; 7 bases line up with TRBD2. There are 17 residues in the CDR3. Germline loops: CDR1 KGHSH, CDR2 LQKENI. CDR3 loop: CASSPNRLGGSNEKLFF. The CDR3 DNA, read in part, is TGTGCCAGCTCACCTAATCGTCTCGGGGGGTCCAATGAAAAG.

Comment on this clone: The read gets to within 3 residues of the CDR3 end, and the germline J gene fills in the rest. The V call is TRBV19, the J call TRBJ2-7; TRBD1 agrees at 7 bases. Germline V gene lookup returns CDR1 LNHDA and CDR2 SQIVND (reference sequence). Trimming took 4 bases from V and 4 from J; bases not matched to a gene: 13. The CDR3 loop spans 16 amino acids. The CDR3 is CASSTRPGTAFYEQYF. The sequenced part of the CDR3 DNA is TGTGCCAGTAGTACCCGGCCCGGGACAGCTTTTTACGAG.

As concerns this clone: The read terminates 3 residues ahead of where the CDR3 ends, so the germline J gene completes it. This chain uses TRBV5-1 with TRBJ2-3, with D perhaps matching TRBD2 (7 bases). This CDR3 comprises 17 residues. Germline V gives CDR1 SGHRS, CDR2 YFSETQ. V was clipped by 3 bases and J by 0 bases, with 17 bases between them. The CDR3 protein is CASSSFGGPESTDTQYF. CDR3 bases read: TGCGCCAGCAGCTCTTTCGGGGGGCCAGAAAGCACAGATACG.

Concerning this clone itself: With the read ending 3 residues before the CDR3 end, the germline J gene is used to fill in that end. The chain links TRBV10-2 to TRBJ2-2, with D tentatively TRBD1 (5 bases). Trimming removed 4 bases at V and 3 bases at J, with 6 bases between. In germline, CDR1 is WSHSY, CDR2 SAAADI. CDR3 length: 13 residues. The chain's CDR3 is CASSVQDTGELFF. CDR3 DNA (partial): TGCGCCAGCAGTGTACAGGACACCGGGGAG.

CDR3 bases read: TGTGCCAGTAGTATCCTCAGGGGACAGGGGAACACTGAA. It yields the protein CASSILRGQGNTE. The full CDR3 is CASSILRGQGNTEAFF. The rearrangement joins TRBV19 to TRBJ1-1; 9 bases agree with TRBD1. The CDR3 end lies 3 residues beyond the end of the read and is filled in from the germline J gene. The junction had 6 bases not matched to a gene; V was cut back by 3 bases and J by 1 base. The CDR3 totals 16 residues. CDR1 is LNHDA, CDR2 SQIVND, per germline (reference sequence).

With respect to this clone: The read gets to within 3 residues of the CDR3 end, and the germline J gene fills in the rest. The chain links TRBV5-1 to TRBJ1-2, with D possibly being TRBD1 (6 bases). In germline, CDR1 is SGHRS, CDR2 YFSETQ. The CDR3 extends over 13 amino acids. CDR3 DNA (partial): TGCGCCAGCAGCTTGACAGGGACCGTGGGC. Translating gives CASSLTGTVG. The whole CDR3 is CASSLTGTVGYTF.

Concerning this clone: The read is 3 residues too short to cover the CDR3 end, so that end is filled in from the germline J gene. The V and J genes are TRBV19 and TRBJ1-2; 12 bases agree with TRBD1. This CDR3 comprises 18 residues. Germline loops: CDR1 LNHDA, CDR2 SQIVND (reference sequence). CDR3 DNA, as far as it was read: TGTGCCAGTAGTATCCTCCTGGGGACAGGGGGCGCCTACAATGAC. As protein: CASSILLGTGGAYND. The entire CDR3 protein is CASSILLGTGGAYNDYTF.

A word on this clone: The read is 3 residues too short to cover the CDR3 end, so that end is filled in from the germline J gene. V usage is TRBV10-3 and J usage is TRBJ2-3; 10 nucleotides agree with TRBD2. The V gene's germline CDR1 is ENHRY and CDR2 SYGVKD. The CDR3 has 15 residues. CDR3 loop: CAISDGTSVQETQYF. Incomplete CDR3 DNA: TGTGCCATCAGTGATGGGACTAGCGTCCAAGAGACG.

Notes on this clone: Read coverage stops 3 residues before the CDR3 terminus; the germline J gene supplies the remainder. The gene calls are TRBV5-6 and TRBJ2-1; D uncertain. The germline V gene encodes CDR1 SGHDT and CDR2 YYEEEE. CDR3 size: 11 residues. Trimming removed 5 bases at V and 6 bases at J, with 6 bases between. The CDR3 loop is CASSLSNEQFF. The DNA read from the CDR3 is TGTGCCAGCAGTCTTTCCAATGAG.

Remarks on this clone: A junction end diverges from the germline sequence, so it may reflect a read error. The read falls 3 residues short of the CDR3 end, and the missing part is taken from the germline J gene. The chain recombines TRBV4-2 with TRBJ2-5, with TRBD2 matching 8 bases. CDR3 size: 15 residues. The V gene's germline CDR1 is LGHNA and CDR2 YNFKEQ. The CDR3 bases that were read are TGCGCCAGCAGCCTGCAGCGGGGGATGAGAGAGACC. Translation gives CASSLQRGMRET. The full CDR3 reads CASSLQRGMRETQYF.

A word on this clone: Coverage ceases 3 residues before the CDR3 finishes, and the germline J gene fills in the end. This chain uses TRBV30 with TRBJ2-3, with 8 bases that match TRBD1. This CDR3 is 13 amino acids long. Germline V gene sequence: CDR1 GTSNPN, CDR2 SVGIG (reference sequence). CDR3 DNA (partial): TGTGCCTGGAGTCCTCAGGGGGCCCAGCCG. It yields the protein CAWSPQGAQP. The complete CDR3 protein is CAWSPQGAQPQYF. The full variable domain, completed using reference TRBV30 and TRBJ2-3, is SQTIHQWPATLVQPVGSPLSLECTVEGTSNPNLYWYRQAAGRGLQLLFYSVGIGQISSEVPQNLSASRPQDRQFILSSKKLLLSDSGFYLCAWSPQGAQPQYFGPGTRLTVL.

On this clone itself: The read terminates 3 residues before the CDR3 end, so the remaining end is supplied by the germline J gene. This rearrangement joins TRBV14 to TRBJ2-2; 7 nucleotides line up with TRBD1. The germline gives CDR1 SGHDN, CDR2 FVKESK. J lost 6 bases, V lost 4 bases, and 8 bases had no gene match. The CDR3 is 15 residues long. CDR3 sequence: CASSLYRGRAGELFF. The sequenced part of the CDR3 DNA is TGTGCCAGCAGCCTTTACAGGGGAAGGGCCGGGGAG.

Comments on this clone: The read terminates 3 residues before the CDR3 end, so the remaining end is supplied by the germline J gene. The chain couples TRBV5-1 to TRBJ2-7; D is perhaps TRBD1 (5 bases). Trimming shortened V by 0 bases and J by 1 base, and 14 bases separated the two germline ends. The V gene's germline CDR1 is SGHRS and CDR2 YFSETQ. The CDR3 consists of 16 residues. CDR3 loop: CASSLGQGSLSYEQYF. Incomplete CDR3 DNA: TGCGCCAGCAGCTTGGGTCAGGGTTCCTTATCCTACGAG.

A note on this clone: The sequence runs out 3 residues before the end of the CDR3; the remainder is reconstructed from the germline J gene. The chain links TRBV13 to TRBJ1-2; a weak D match, TRBD1 (5 bases). The V gene lost 6 bases and the J gene lost 5 bases, with 7 bases spanning the gap. The CDR3 runs 11 residues. Germline CDR1 is PRHDT and CDR2 is FYEKMQ (reference sequence). CDR3 region: CASSGGYGYTF. CDR3 bases read: TGTGCCAGCAGTGGGGGGTATGGC.